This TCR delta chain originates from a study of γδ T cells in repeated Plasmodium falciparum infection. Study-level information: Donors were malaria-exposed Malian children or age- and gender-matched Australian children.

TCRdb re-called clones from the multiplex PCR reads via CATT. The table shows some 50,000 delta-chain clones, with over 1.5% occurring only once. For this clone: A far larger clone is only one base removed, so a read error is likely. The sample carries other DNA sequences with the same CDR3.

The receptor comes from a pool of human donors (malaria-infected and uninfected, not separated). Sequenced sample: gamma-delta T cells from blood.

In nucleotides, the CDR3 is TGTGCTCTTGGGGACAATAAATTTCGCTGCTCCCCGTACACCGATAAACTCATCTTT. Translated, it gives CALGDNKFRCSPYTDKLIF. This rearrangement joins TRDV1 to TRDJ1; D not resolved. Assignment of the J gene here rests on matching the DNA to germline, because TCRdb gives none. This CDR3 region has 19 residues. Germline V gives CDR1 TSWWSYY, CDR2 QGS. Between the trimmed V and J ends, which lost 3 bases and 0 bases, there was a span of 23 bases.